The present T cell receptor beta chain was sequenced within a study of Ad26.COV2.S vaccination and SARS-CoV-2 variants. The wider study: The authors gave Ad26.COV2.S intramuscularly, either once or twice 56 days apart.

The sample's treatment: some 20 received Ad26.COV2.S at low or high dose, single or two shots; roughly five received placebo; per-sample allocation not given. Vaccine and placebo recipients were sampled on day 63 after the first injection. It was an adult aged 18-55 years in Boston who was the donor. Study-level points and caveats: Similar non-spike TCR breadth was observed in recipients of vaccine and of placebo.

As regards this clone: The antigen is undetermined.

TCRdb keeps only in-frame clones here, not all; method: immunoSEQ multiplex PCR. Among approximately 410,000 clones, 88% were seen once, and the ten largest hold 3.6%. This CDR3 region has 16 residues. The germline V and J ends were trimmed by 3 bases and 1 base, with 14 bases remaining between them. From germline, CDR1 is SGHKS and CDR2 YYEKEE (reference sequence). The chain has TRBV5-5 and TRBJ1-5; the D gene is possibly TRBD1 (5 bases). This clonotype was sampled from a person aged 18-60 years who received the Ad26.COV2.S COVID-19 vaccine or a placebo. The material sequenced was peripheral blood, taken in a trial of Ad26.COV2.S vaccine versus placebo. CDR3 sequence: CASSSGDVQSNQPQHF. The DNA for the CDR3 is TGTGCCAGCAGCTCTGGGGACGTCCAGAGCAATCAGCCCCAGCATTTT.